This T cell receptor (beta chain) comes out of a study of CD8+ T cells in alopecia areata. Notes on the study in general: In scalp samples, resident alphabeta T cells of normal skin are also sequenced.

Researchers picked out CD4+ and CD8+ T cells from PBMCs by sorting. This CDR3 contains 13 residues. Germline V gives CDR1 SGDLS, CDR2 YYNGEE. The V end lost 0 bases, the J end lost 16 bases, and 17 bases lay between the germline ends. Sequencing templates came from extracted RNA that was reverse transcribed into cDNA. Here immunoSEQ multiplex PCR was the method, and the copy in TCRdb shows in-frame clones only, minus some. The top ten hold roughly 1.2% of the sample, which has roughly 250,000 clones, 67% seen once. As concerns this clone: As yet, its antigen is unknown.

The source material was CD4+ T cells sorted from blood, sampled at week 0. The chain recombines TRBV9 with TRBJ2-1; D is undetermined. The TCR was taken from a human donor with alopecia areata. The CDR3 region is CASSVGRETFVFF. The CDR3 nucleotides read TGTGCCAGCAGCGTAGGGAGAGAGACTTTCGTTTTCTTC.